This T cell receptor (beta chain) derives from a study of T cells in Graves' hyperthyroidism and ophthalmopathy (dated by TCRdb to about 2019). The study in broad terms: To identify distinguishing TCR V-J signatures, a discovery cohort of some 99 patients was used, comprising some 45 with Graves' ophthalmopathy and some 60 with stable Graves' hyperthyroidism. Thyroid tissue and blood T-cell repertoires from six Graves' hyperthyroidism patients were also compared in the study. The paper reports TCR Vbeta CDR3 sequencing of approximately 140 peripheral blood samples: approximately 43 ophthalmopathy, fewer than 85 hyperthyroidism and approximately 17 progressor patients. Following sampling, methimazole starting at 30 mg daily was given to hyperthyroidism patients, and high-dose intravenous methylprednisolone was given to ophthalmopathy patients. An independent validation cohort of under 20 hyperthyroidism patients and about 16 patients who later progressed to ophthalmopathy tested prospective prediction of ophthalmopathy. The approximately 100 discovery patients were divided at random into training and test sets in a 7:3 ratio.

The germline V gene (reference sequence) provides CDR1 SEHNR and CDR2 FQNEAQ. Clipping removes 0 bases from V and 2 bases from J, with 3 as the unmatched junction base count. Counted from cysteine to phenylalanine, this CDR3 has 15 amino acids. Of all the DNA, just the CDR3 is kept, 45 bases in frame from base 1. Any patient with an uncontrolled infection, another autoimmune disease, pregnancy or lactation was excluded. Clinical symptoms, serum thyroxine and TRAb, thyroid ultrasound, and orbital computed tomography formed the basis for the diagnoses. Total RNA was extracted with Trizol reagent, and quality was checked on an Agilent 2100 Bioanalyzer. The TCR beta CDR3 regions were amplified from RNA transcripts. The TCR CDR3 was subjected to a first round of RT-PCR using the HTBI primer set and the Qiagen OneStep RT-PCR kit. The libraries were constructed in a second round of multiplex PCR and then size-selected and purified. The libraries were sequenced on an Illumina HiSeq2000 using paired-end 100 bp reads. The paper's data handling went like this. SOAPnuke was used to process the raw data, with reads discarded if the reads contained adapters or uncalled bases, had a mean Phred below 15, or lacked an exact constant-primer or identifier match. COPE v1.2.5 was used to merge high-quality paired reads, and clonotypes were defined as unique nucleotide sequences. Clonotypes were aligned to IMGT TRBV, TRBD and TRBJ reference segments using MiTCR v1.1. Only V-J combinations with frequency above 0.0001, covering about 99% of repertoires, were analysed. A TCS score was defined as the ratio of F50 (clonal expansion) to E x V (chaos), with BLOSUM62-based TCRdist applied between CDR3 peptides within each V-J. Welch's t-statistics and random forest reduced several hundred V-J features to under 15, which were used in a naive Bayes classifier (R e1071). The Morisita-Horn index was used to measure how similar the thyroid and blood repertoires were. Through fastp at Q25 and MiXCR, TCRdb rebuilt clones from the public reads, retaining in-frame beta chains. Each entry merges the rows of one CDR3 protein and shows their most common DNA and genes. The V and J calls and clone size are TCRdb's, not the authors'. This sample gives roughly 570,000 distinct CDR3 sequences in total; 46% of them show up just once. Together, the top ten hold around 17% of the sample.

On the study overall, not on this receptor specifically: In validation, the model predicted progression to ophthalmopathy a median of about 6.5 months before onset, with about 71% sensitivity and more than 72% specificity. Most expanded thyroid clonotypes (frequency above 0.001) were also found in blood, which suggests that blood repertoires may mirror thyroid immune responses. A 13 V-J signature model separated ophthalmopathy from stable hyperthyroidism, with roughly 88% sensitivity and about 81% specificity in cross-validation and 80%/75% in testing. Sample size was not statistically predetermined, and blinding of investigators to group allocation was not performed.

This clonotype was seen only a few times. Which antigen it targets is not known. Base qualities are not provided; no much larger clone lies one nucleotide away. The receptor was isolated from an adult woman with Graves' disease, either hyperthyroidism or ophthalmopathy (not recorded which). The sequencing input was peripheral blood or thyroid tissue (not recorded which). The chain links TRBV7-9 with TRBJ1-2, and 7 junctional nucleotides match TRBD1. The DNA reads as follows: TGTGCCAGCAGCTTAGCCCGGGGACAGAACTATGGCTACACCTTC. The resulting protein is CASSLARGQNYGYTF.